This TCR beta chain is drawn from a study of ipilimumab plus nivolumab after autologous stem cell transplantation. Study-wide background: Patients received a median of about five ipilimumab and roughly eight nivolumab doses.

Some clones are missing from TCRdb's copy, which holds only in-frame ones; the method was immunoSEQ multiplex PCR. The sample carries 17,000 or so clones, around four fifths recorded once. Trimming took 0 bases from V and 4 from J, leaving 12 bases between them. This CDR3 contains 15 residues. CDR1 is SGHRS and CDR2 is YFSETQ in the germline V gene. Source: PBMCs, taken in a trial of ipilimumab plus nivolumab as post-transplant consolidation. The J gene is TRBJ2-3, the V gene TRBV5-1; D may be TRBD1 (6 bases). The receptor was derived from a male donor with diffuse large B-cell lymphoma. The CDR3: CASSLGRGMADTQYF. CDR3 DNA sequence: TGCGCCAGCAGCTTGGGCAGGGGTATGGCAGATACGCAGTATTTT.